This is a list of T cell receptor beta chains from one sample in a study of blood T cell repertoires in COVID-19. The method was immunoSEQ multiplex PCR; TCRdb's version includes in-frame clones alone and lacks a portion of them. The sample records 150,000 to 200,000 clones, 80% to 85% being singletons. What was sequenced was PBMCs or T cells enriched from blood (not recorded which). These receptors were taken from a woman in her sixties who had recovered from COVID-19. CDR3s include the opening cysteine and the closing phenylalanine or tryptophan. The D gene is left open where the match is weak. Expanded clones are given a class, and other clones once, few, many or no size at all.

clone_size	v_call	d_call	j_call	cdr3_nt	cdr3_aa
NA	TRBV5-1	TRBD1	TRBJ1-2	TGCGCCAGCAGCTTACAACAGGGGGTAGGAAATGGCTACACCTTC	CASSLQQGVGNGYTF
NA	TRBV27	NA	TRBJ2-1	TGTGCCAGCAGACTGACAGGCCTCGCTTACAATGAGCAGTTCTTC	CASRLTGLAYNEQFF
NA	TRBV28	NA	TRBJ1-5	TGTGCCAGCAGTTCGGGGGATCAGCCCCAGCATTTT	CASSSGDQPQHF
NA	TRBV19	TRBD1	TRBJ1-1	TGTGCCAGTAGTATTATAGGGACAGGGGGGTTTAGGACTGAAGCTTTCTTT	CASSIIGTGGFRTEAFF
NA	TRBV3-1/TRBV3-2	TRBD1	TRBJ1-2	TGTGCCAGCAGCCACGATGGACAGGGGGCGCGCGGCTACACCTTC	CASSHDGQGARGYTF
NA	TRBV3-1/TRBV3-2	TRBD2	TRBJ2-1	TGTGCCAGCAGCCGGACTAGCGGTTTCTCCTACAATGAGCAGTTCTTC	CASSRTSGFSYNEQFF
NA	TRBV19	TRBD1	TRBJ2-5	TGTGCCAGTAGGATGACAGGGGAAGAGACCCAGTACTTC	CASRMTGEETQYF
NA	TRBV6-5	NA	TRBJ1-1	TGTGCCAGCAGGCTAAACACTGAAGCTTTCTTT	CASRLNTEAFF
NA	TRBV28	TRBD2	TRBJ2-1	TGTGCCAGCAGTCCCATGGGGATAGCGGGTGACGCCTACAATGAGCAGTTCTTC	CASSPMGIAGDAYNEQFF
once	TRBV4-1	NA	TRBJ2-7	TGCGCCAGCAGCCAAGTGAGGGCAGGAGGGCAGTACTTC	CASSQVRAGGQYF
few	TRBV9	NA	TRBJ2-1	TGTGCCAGCAGCGCTCCACTCGACGGGCAGGGGATCTACAATGAGCAGTTCTTC	CASSAPLDGQGIYNEQFF
once	TRBV7-9	TRBD1	TRBJ1-2	TGTGCCAGCGGGACAGGGTTCGATGGCTACACCTTC	CASGTGFDGYTF
NA	TRBV9	NA	TRBJ1-6	TGTGCCAGCAGCGGACAAGGGAGTAATTCACCCCTCCACTTT	CASSGQGSNSPLHF
once	TRBV6-4	NA	TRBJ2-1	TGTGCCAGCAGTGAAACTAGTTACAATGAGCAGTTCTTC	CASSETSYNEQFF
NA	TRBV3-1/TRBV3-2	TRBD1	TRBJ1-4	TGTGCCAGCGGGCGACAGGGGCCCCCAGAAAAACTGTTTTTT	CASGRQGPPEKLFF
NA	TRBV30	NA	TRBJ1-3	TGTGCCTGGAGTGTTGACAATATCTCTGGAAACACCATATATTTT	CAWSVDNISGNTIYF
NA	TRBV6-5	NA	TRBJ2-5	TGTGCCAGCAGTTACCACAAATCAGAGACCCAGTACTTC	CASSYHKSETQYF
NA	TRBV4-1	TRBD2	TRBJ2-5	TGCGCCAGCAGCCAAGATCGGTCTAGCGGGGGGGCCAGCGAGACCCAGTACTTC	CASSQDRSSGGASETQYF
NA	TRBV18	NA	TRBJ1-1	TGTGCCAGCTCACCGACAGTGAACACTGAAGCTTTCTTT	CASSPTVNTEAFF
NA	TRBV18	TRBD1	TRBJ2-7	TGTGCCAGCTCCCAGCCGGGACAGGGGGCGTACGAGCAGTACTTC	CASSQPGQGAYEQYF
NA	TRBV3-1/TRBV3-2	NA	TRBJ2-5	TGTGCCAGCAGCTACGAGAGGGGGGGACTAAGAGAGACCCAGTACTTC	CASSYERGGLRETQYF
few	TRBV5-1	TRBD1	TRBJ1-2	TGCGCCAGCAGCGCAGGGACAGACCCTAACTATGGCTACACCTTC	CASSAGTDPNYGYTF
NA	TRBV28	NA	TRBJ2-1	TGTGCCAGCAGTTTATGGCGGTCCACCTACAATGAGCAGTTCTTC	CASSLWRSTYNEQFF
NA	TRBV12-3/TRBV12-4	NA	TRBJ1-2	TGTGCCAGCAGTTTAGGCGGGGGCTATGGCTACACCTTC	CASSLGGGYGYTF
NA	TRBV6-1	NA	TRBJ2-1	TGTGCCAGCAGTGAAGCATGGCGGCGGGGCCAGTTCTTC	CASSEAWRRGQFF
NA	TRBV5-6	TRBD1	TRBJ1-1	TGTGCCAGCAGCATATGGGAACCTACAGGGGATAGAACTGAAGCTTTCTTT	CASSIWEPTGDRTEAFF
NA	TRBV5-1	TRBD1	TRBJ2-3	TGCGCCAGCAGCTTGGTAGGACAGGGGACAGATACGCAGTATTTT	CASSLVGQGTDTQYF
NA	TRBV29-1	NA	TRBJ2-7	TGCAGCGCAAAACAGGGTAGCGCCTACGAGCAGTACTTC	CSAKQGSAYEQYF
NA	TRBV4-2	NA	TRBJ2-7	TGTGCCAGCAGCCCCTCGGGACACTACGAGCAGTACTTC	CASSPSGHYEQYF
NA	TRBV5-1	TRBD2	TRBJ2-3	TGCGCCAGCAGCTTGATGGCTAGCGGGGGGACAGATACGCAGTATTTT	CASSLMASGGTDTQYF
NA	TRBV19	TRBD1	TRBJ1-5	TGTGCCAGTAGTCTAGGCAGGGGGCGGATTCAGCCCCAGCATTTT	CASSLGRGRIQPQHF
NA	TRBV5-1	NA	TRBJ2-7	TGCGCCAGCAGCTCGGGGGGCACCTACGAGCAGTACTTC	CASSSGGTYEQYF
NA	TRBV7-2	NA	TRBJ2-1	TGTGCCAGCAGCTTACCCCTCAGACTAGTTCCCAATGAGCAGTTCTTC	CASSLPLRLVPNEQFF
NA	TRBV28	NA	TRBJ1-2	TGTGCCAGCAGTTTATCGTCCAGGATATATGGCTACACCTTC	CASSLSSRIYGYTF
NA	TRBV24-1	TRBD2	TRBJ2-1	TGTGCCACCAGTGACCCGACTAGCGGGAGTATTAATGAGCAGTTCTTC	CATSDPTSGSINEQFF
NA	TRBV7-9	NA	TRBJ2-7	TGTGCCAGCAGCCGCAATGACAAGCCCTACGAGCAGTACTTC	CASSRNDKPYEQYF
once	TRBV6-6	TRBD1	TRBJ1-2	TGTGCCAGCGGAAAAGGGGGCGCCGACTATGGCTACACCTTC	CASGKGGADYGYTF
NA	TRBV9	NA	TRBJ2-3	TGTGCCAGCAGCGTAGTTAGCGGAGCTCCGGCAGATACGCAGTATTTT	CASSVVSGAPADTQYF
NA	TRBV5-1	TRBD1	TRBJ1-4	TGCGCCAGCAGCTTCACAGGGGGCAATGAAAAACTGTTTTTT	CASSFTGGNEKLFF
NA	TRBV11-3	TRBD1	TRBJ2-1	TGTGCCAGCAGCTCGGACAGGGTTGACAATGAGCAGTTCTTC	CASSSDRVDNEQFF
few	TRBV2	NA	TRBJ1-5	TGTGCCTTTCAGGAAGGGGATAATCAGCCCCAGCATTTT	CAFQEGDNQPQHF
NA	TRBV9	NA	TRBJ1-3	TGTGCCAGCAGCCCGATTGGGGGGGTTGGAAACACCATATATTTT	CASSPIGGVGNTIYF
once	TRBV5-1	NA	TRBJ2-7	TGCGCCAGCAGCTCGGGATCGGACAGCATCTCCTACGAGCAGTACTTC	CASSSGSDSISYEQYF
NA	TRBV6-5	NA	TRBJ2-1	TGTGCCAGCAGTTACTCGGAGGGGGGGAATGAGCAGTTCTTC	CASSYSEGGNEQFF
few	TRBV5-1	NA	TRBJ1-6	TGCGCCAGCAGCTTGGCCGGTCGTTCACCCCTCCACTTT	CASSLAGRSPLHF
NA	TRBV6-5	TRBD1	TRBJ1-2	TGTGCCATCCCGGGACAGGGGGGGCACTATGGCTACACCTTC	CAIPGQGGHYGYTF
once	TRBV3-1/TRBV3-2	TRBD2	TRBJ2-6	TGTGCCAGCAGCCAAGGCACTAGCGGGGACTCTGGGGCCAACGTCCTGACTTTC	CASSQGTSGDSGANVLTF
NA	TRBV7-9	NA	TRBJ2-3	TGTGCCAGCAGCTCCTGGGACACACCAGATACGCAGTATTTT	CASSSWDTPDTQYF
NA	TRBV7-2	NA	TRBJ1-1	TGTGCCAGCAGCTTAGGAGGGGGGGGCACTGAAGCTTTCTTT	CASSLGGGGTEAFF
NA	TRBV5-6	NA	TRBJ1-2	TGTGCCAGCAGCTCCCAAACCAATCAGGGTTTCTATGGCTACACCTTC	CASSSQTNQGFYGYTF
NA	TRBV15	NA	TRBJ2-2	TGTGCCACCAGCAGGACAGTCGGGGAGCTGTTTTTT	CATSRTVGELFF
once	TRBV27	TRBD1	TRBJ2-7	TGTGCCAGCGGCCGGACAGGGTGGTACGAGCAGTACTTC	CASGRTGWYEQYF
NA	TRBV7-9	NA	TRBJ1-1	TGTGCCAGCAGCTTTGTGGCAGGGACTGAAGCTTTCTTT	CASSFVAGTEAFF
NA	TRBV5-1	NA	TRBJ1-5	TGCGCCAGCAGCTTCTCTGGGGGGGTAAATCAGCCCCAGCATTTT	CASSFSGGVNQPQHF
NA	TRBV19	TRBD2	TRBJ2-2	TGTGCCAGTATTGGCGGGACTAGCAGAGCCCTGAACACCGGGGAGCTGTTTTTT	CASIGGTSRALNTGELFF
NA	TRBV7-8	NA	TRBJ2-7	TGTGCCAGCAGCAGGACAGCTACCTACGAGCAGTACTTC	CASSRTATYEQYF
NA	TRBV11-2	TRBD2	TRBJ2-5	TGTGCCAGCAGCGGCGGGACTAGCGGGGGAGAGACCCAGTACTTC	CASSGGTSGGETQYF